The present entry profiles one T cell receptor beta chain with its context. Its antigen is not identified. The PCR ran on 60 Vbeta and 13 Jbeta primers. Measured with immunoSEQ multiplex PCR; TCRdb has only the in-frame clones, and not every one. In the table there are some 140,000 clones, around 75% of which are singletons. The CDR3 consists of 15 residues. Germline loops: CDR1 SEHNR, CDR2 FQNEAQ (reference sequence). Trimming stripped 2 bases from V and 3 bases from J, with 13 bases between. These data originate in a study of cytomegalovirus exposure and HLA in healthy donors. Background on the study: As an earlier analysis found, 150 million to 200 million T cells yielded around 110 million unique TCR beta sequences. Study outcomes and limitations: An analysis done earlier found most TCR beta V segments productive about 90% or about 30% of the time.

This clonotype originated in a middle-aged man in good health and CMV-seronegative. The gene calls are TRBV7-9 and TRBJ2-5, with D perhaps matching TRBD1 (6 bases). Source material: PBMCs. The CDR3 here is CASSLPKDSKETQYF. The CDR3 DNA sequence: TGTGCCAGCAGCTTACCCAAGGACAGTAAAGAGACCCAGTACTTC. The full variable domain, completed using reference TRBV7-9 and TRBJ2-5, is DTGVSQNPRHKITKRGQNVTFRCDPISEHNRLYWYRQTLGQGPEFLTYFQNEAQLEKSRLLSDRFSAERPKGSFSTLEIQRTEQGDSAMYLCASSLPKDSKETQYFGPGTRLLVL.